A selection of T cell receptor beta chains follows, all from one sample in a study of T cells in Graves' hyperthyroidism and ophthalmopathy. TCRdb reprocessed the multiplex PCR reads with MiXCR, giving one entry per CDR3 protein. The table records about 590,000 distinct CDR3 sequences, 15% to 19% of them present only once. Sequencing input: blood. The receptors were gathered from a young woman with Graves' hyperthyroidism. CDR3s include the opening cysteine and the closing phenylalanine or tryptophan. The D gene is left open where the match is weak. Clone sizes are given selectively: once, few, many, or a class where the clone is expanded.

J,V,D,size,CDR3,DNA
TRBJ2-3,TRBV6-1,-,many,CASSPDRRDTQYF,TGTGCCAGCAGCCCGGACAGACGAGATACGCAGTATTTT
TRBJ1-6,TRBV11-3,-,-,CASSPRPERRAGLVNSPLHF,TGTGCCAGCAGCCCCCGCCCCGAGCGTCGTGCCGGACTGGTGAATTCACCCCTCCACTTT
TRBJ1-1,TRBV30,-,many,CAWSTSPNTEAFF,TGTGCCTGGAGTACCAGCCCGAACACTGAAGCTTTCTTT
TRBJ1-2,TRBV4-3,-,many,CASSQVGEPYGYTF,TGCGCCAGCAGCCAAGTGGGGGAACCCTATGGCTACACCTTC
TRBJ1-1,TRBV12-3/TRBV12-4,-,many,CASSLFRQNTEAFF,TGTGCCAGCAGTTTATTTCGGCAGAACACTGAAGCTTTCTTT
TRBJ2-3,TRBV7-9,TRBD1,many,CASSSDRGRSDTQYF,TGTGCCAGCAGCTCGGACAGGGGGCGGTCAGATACGCAGTATTTT
TRBJ1-1,TRBV18,TRBD1,few,CASSTQGTGGTNTEAFF,TGTGCCAGCTCAACCCAAGGGACAGGGGGCACGAACACTGAAGCTTTCTTT
TRBJ2-2,TRBV4-1,-,few,CASSQDLYRQTTNTGELFF,TGCGCCAGCAGCCAAGATCTCTACCGTCAAACTACGAACACCGGGGAGCTGTTTTTT
TRBJ2-1,TRBV19,-,few,CASSMFSYNEQFF,TGTGCCAGTAGTATGTTCTCCTACAATGAGCAGTTCTTC
TRBJ2-5,TRBV28,-,many,CASSSLPPPPRETQYF,TGTGCCAGCAGTTCACTTCCCCCACCCCCCAGGGAGACCCAGTACTTC
TRBJ1-1,TRBV12-3/TRBV12-4,-,many,CASSLKYTEAFF,TGTGCCAGCAGTTTGAAGTACACTGAAGCTTTCTTT
TRBJ1-5,TRBV6-7,-,few,CASSYTPSYRAQPQHF,TGTGCCAGCAGTTACACACCAAGTTACAGGGCTCAGCCCCAGCATTTT
TRBJ1-3,TRBV28,-,-,CASSLRVGSGNTIYF,TGTGCCAGCAGTTTACGGGTGGGCTCTGGAAACACCATATATTTT
TRBJ2-2,TRBV20-1,TRBD2,few,CSARDPAGGSGELFF,TGCAGTGCTAGAGATCCAGCGGGAGGGTCCGGGGAGCTGTTTTTT
TRBJ2-1,TRBV3-1,-,many,CASSQSPSAYGEQFF,TGTGCCAGCAGCCAATCCCCTAGCGCGTATGGTGAGCAGTTCTTC
TRBJ2-4,TRBV2,TRBD2,few,CASSEIGDRGDIQYF,TGTGCCAGCAGTGAAATTGGTGACCGGGGGGACATTCAGTACTTC
TRBJ1-6,TRBV7-2,-,many,CASSLARGNYNSPLHF,TGTGCCAGCAGCTTAGCGCGAGGAAACTATAATTCACCCCTCCACTTT
TRBJ2-7,TRBV27,-,many,CASGAGRHEQYF,TGTGCCAGCGGGGCGGGCAGGCACGAGCAGTACTTC
TRBJ1-1,TRBV28,TRBD1,many,CASSLQRDRGTEAFF,TGTGCCAGCAGTTTGCAAAGGGACAGGGGCACTGAAGCTTTCTTT
TRBJ1-4,TRBV3-1,-,many,CASSWGHLEKLFF,TGTGCCAGCAGCTGGGGACATCTGGAAAAACTGTTTTTT
TRBJ1-2,TRBV27,TRBD1,many,CASSFRQGADGYTF,TGTGCCAGCAGTTTCCGACAGGGGGCGGACGGCTACACCTTC
TRBJ2-3,TRBV27,-,many,CASSPLSPPTDTQYF,TGTGCCAGCAGTCCTCTCTCCCCCCCCACAGATACGCAGTATTTT
TRBJ1-5,TRBV30,TRBD1,-,CAWSSGQGDNQPQHF,TGTGCCTGGAGTTCGGGACAGGGCGACAATCAGCCCCAGCATTTT
TRBJ1-6,TRBV4-1,-,-,CASSQGGGVGSPLHF,TGCGCCAGCAGCCAAGGCGGAGGGGTGGGCTCACCCCTCCACTTT
TRBJ1-5,TRBV6-1,-,few,CASRASGSHQPQHF,TGTGCCAGCAGGGCTTCGGGGTCCCATCAGCCCCAGCATTTT
TRBJ2-3,TRBV29-1,-,-,CSAKGADTQYF,TGCAGCGCCAAGGGCGCAGATACGCAGTATTTT
TRBJ2-5,TRBV7-2,TRBD1,many,CASSPQTGYYQETQYF,TGTGCCAGCAGCCCCCAGACAGGGTACTACCAAGAGACCCAGTACTTC
TRBJ2-7,TRBV4-1,TRBD2,many,CASSLSGRGYEQYF,TGCGCCAGCAGCCTCAGCGGGAGGGGCTACGAGCAGTACTTC
TRBJ2-1,TRBV28,-,many,CASRQAGTPNNEQFF,TGTGCCAGCAGACAGGCCGGGACTCCAAACAATGAGCAGTTCTTC
TRBJ2-7,TRBV2,-,many,CASSEILGQYEQYF,TGTGCCAGCAGTGAGATCCTCGGACAATACGAGCAGTACTTC
TRBJ2-1,TRBV7-9,-,many,CASSLSGVHFEQFF,TGTGCCAGCAGCTTATCAGGGGTTCATTTTGAGCAGTTCTTC
TRBJ2-7,TRBV3-1,TRBD2,many,CASSQGLESSYEQYF,TGTGCCAGCAGCCAGGGACTAGAGAGCTCCTACGAGCAGTACTTC
TRBJ2-3,TRBV20-1,-,many,CSARVWGGGTDTQYF,TGCAGTGCTAGAGTTTGGGGCGGGGGCACAGATACGCAGTATTTT
TRBJ2-3,TRBV19,TRBD2,many,CASRTSGTLLSDTQYF,TGTGCCAGCCGGACTAGCGGGACCCTCCTTTCGGATACGCAGTATTTT
TRBJ1-6,TRBV6-1,TRBD1,-,CASSPTGTGYSPLHF,TGTGCCAGCAGTCCTACAGGGACAGGGTATTCACCCCTCCACTTT
TRBJ1-1,TRBV7-2,-,many,CASSLKWYGGEAFF,TGTGCCAGCAGCTTGAAATGGTACGGGGGGGAAGCTTTCTTT
TRBJ1-2,TRBV12-3/TRBV12-4,TRBD1,many,CASSFDRARFSRGYTF,TGTGCCAGCAGTTTTGACAGGGCTAGGTTCTCTAGGGGCTACACCTTC
TRBJ2-5,TRBV3-1,-,-,CASTGGETQYF,TGTGCCAGCACAGGAGGAGAGACCCAGTACTTC
TRBJ2-5,TRBV14,-,few,CASSQEVVETQYF,TGTGCCAGCAGCCAAGAGGTAGTAGAGACCCAGTACTTC
TRBJ2-3,TRBV20-1,-,many,CSARERRDITDTQYF,TGCAGTGCTAGAGAAAGGCGGGACATCACAGATACGCAGTATTTT
TRBJ2-7,TRBV5-1,TRBD1,many,CASSPGQGLHEQYF,TGCGCCAGCAGTCCGGGACAGGGGCTCCACGAGCAGTACTTC
TRBJ2-2,TRBV6-1,-,few,CASSRRDPGTGELFF,TGTGCCAGCAGCCGCCGAGACCCGGGCACCGGGGAGCTGTTTTTT
TRBJ2-3,TRBV12-3/TRBV12-4,-,few,CASSARDTKRDTQYF,TGTGCCAGCAGTGCCCGGGACACGAAGAGGGATACGCAGTATTTT
TRBJ2-3,TRBV27,-,few,CASSSGSASGTQYF,TGTGCCAGCAGTTCCGGGTCAGCCAGTGGTACGCAGTATTTT
TRBJ2-3,TRBV27,TRBD2,many,CASSLPGVAGVTNTQYF,TGTGCCAGCAGTCTCCCGGGTGTAGCGGGTGTCACGAATACGCAGTATTTT
TRBJ2-1,TRBV20-1,TRBD2,-,CSARDPRGRTNNEQFF,TGCAGTGCTAGAGATCCGCGGGGGAGGACGAACAATGAGCAGTTCTTC
TRBJ2-2,TRBV7-9,TRBD2,-,CASSWEGPHTGELFF,TGTGCCAGCAGCTGGGAGGGACCACACACCGGGGAGCTGTTTTTT
TRBJ2-1,TRBV15,TRBD2,few,CATSREAGGVGEQFF,TGTGCCACCAGCAGAGAGGCGGGAGGAGTCGGTGAGCAGTTCTTC
TRBJ1-5,TRBV4-1,TRBD1,-,CASSPPGGQGVSQPQHF,TGCGCCAGCAGCCCCCCCGGTGGACAGGGTGTGAGTCAGCCCCAGCATTTT
TRBJ2-1,TRBV30,-,many,CAWNNAWSGLFFNEQFF,TGTGCCTGGAACAACGCTTGGTCGGGACTCTTCTTCAATGAGCAGTTCTTC
TRBJ2-5,TRBV10-3,-,-,CAISESTGPQETQYF,TGTGCCATCAGTGAGTCGACAGGCCCTCAAGAGACCCAGTACTTC
TRBJ2-2,TRBV27,-,-,CASSLGGSAGELFF,TGTGCCAGCAGTTTAGGGGGTAGCGCCGGGGAGCTGTTTTTT
TRBJ2-1,TRBV5-4,TRBD1,-,CASSLDWTGRDNEQFF,TGTGCCAGCAGCTTGGATTGGACAGGGAGAGACAATGAGCAGTTCTTC
TRBJ2-3,TRBV28,-,many,CASSFKGTTDTQYF,TGTGCCAGCAGTTTCAAAGGGACCACAGATACGCAGTATTTT
TRBJ1-1,TRBV12-3/TRBV12-4,TRBD1,many,CASSPIRLDRRNTEAFF,TGTGCCAGCAGCCCGATCAGACTGGACAGGAGAAACACTGAAGCTTTCTTT